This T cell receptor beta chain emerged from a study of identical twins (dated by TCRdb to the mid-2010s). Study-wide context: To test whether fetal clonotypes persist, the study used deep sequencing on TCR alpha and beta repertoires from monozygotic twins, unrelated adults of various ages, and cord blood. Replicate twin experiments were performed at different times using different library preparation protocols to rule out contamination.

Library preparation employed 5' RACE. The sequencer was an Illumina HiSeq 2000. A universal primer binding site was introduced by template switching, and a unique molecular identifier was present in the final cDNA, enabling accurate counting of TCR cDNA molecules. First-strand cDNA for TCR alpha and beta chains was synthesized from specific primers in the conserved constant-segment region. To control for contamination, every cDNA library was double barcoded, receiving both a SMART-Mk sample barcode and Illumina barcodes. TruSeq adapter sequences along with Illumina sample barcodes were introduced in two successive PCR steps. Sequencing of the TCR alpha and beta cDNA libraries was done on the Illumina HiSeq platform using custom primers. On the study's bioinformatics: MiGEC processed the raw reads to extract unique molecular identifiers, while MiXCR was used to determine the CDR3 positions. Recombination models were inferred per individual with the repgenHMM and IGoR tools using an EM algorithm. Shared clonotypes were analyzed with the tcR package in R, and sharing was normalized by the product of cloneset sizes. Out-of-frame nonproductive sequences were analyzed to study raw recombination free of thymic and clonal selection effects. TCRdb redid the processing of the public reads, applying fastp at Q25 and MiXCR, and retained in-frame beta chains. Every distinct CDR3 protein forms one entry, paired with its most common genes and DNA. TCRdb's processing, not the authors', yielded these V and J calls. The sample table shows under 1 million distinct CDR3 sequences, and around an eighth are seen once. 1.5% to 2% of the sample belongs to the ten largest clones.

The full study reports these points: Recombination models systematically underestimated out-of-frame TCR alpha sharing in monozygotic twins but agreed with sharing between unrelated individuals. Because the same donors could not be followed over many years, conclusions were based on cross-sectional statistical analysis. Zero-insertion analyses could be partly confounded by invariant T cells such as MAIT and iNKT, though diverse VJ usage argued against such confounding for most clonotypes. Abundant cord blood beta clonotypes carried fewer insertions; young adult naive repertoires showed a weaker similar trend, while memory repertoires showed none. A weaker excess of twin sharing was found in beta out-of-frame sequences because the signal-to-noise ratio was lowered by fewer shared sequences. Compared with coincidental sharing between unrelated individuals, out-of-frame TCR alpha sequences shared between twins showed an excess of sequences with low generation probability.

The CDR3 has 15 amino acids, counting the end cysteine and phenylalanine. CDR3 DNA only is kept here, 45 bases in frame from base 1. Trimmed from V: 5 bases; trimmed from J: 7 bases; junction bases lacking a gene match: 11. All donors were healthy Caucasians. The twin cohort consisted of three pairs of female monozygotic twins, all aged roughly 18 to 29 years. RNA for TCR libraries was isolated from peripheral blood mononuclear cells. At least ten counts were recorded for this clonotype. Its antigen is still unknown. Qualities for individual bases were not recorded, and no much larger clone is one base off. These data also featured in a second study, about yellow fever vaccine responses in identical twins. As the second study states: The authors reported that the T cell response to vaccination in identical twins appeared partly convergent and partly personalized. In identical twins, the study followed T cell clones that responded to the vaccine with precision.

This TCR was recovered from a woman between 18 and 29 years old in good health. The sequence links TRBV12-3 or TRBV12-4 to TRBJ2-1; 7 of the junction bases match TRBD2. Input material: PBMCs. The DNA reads TGTGCCAGCAGTCAAGGGCGGGAGATCAGGAATGAGCAGTTCTTC. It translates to CASSQGREIRNEQFF.